This TCR beta chain was obtained from a study of post-analysis software for immune sequencing data. General study results and limits: TRBV segments more frequent in patients than in controls numbered roughly 5 and included TRBV5-6, TRBV5-1 and TRBV20-1.

Germline CDR1 reads SGHTA; CDR2 reads FQGNSA. CDR3 size: 16 residues. The trim removed 5 bases at V and 5 bases at J, leaving 11 bases unmatched. The TCR beta cDNA libraries carried unique molecular identifiers. TCRdb re-analysed the PCR reads in MiXCR, keeping a single row per CDR3 protein. The repertoire has about 430,000 distinct CDR3 sequences, over 30% of them found once; the top ten carry approximately 7.1%. To note about this clonotype: Its antigen is still unknown.

This chain connects TRBV7-2 to TRBJ2-1; 8 nucleotides line up with TRBD1. The sequence was obtained from a girl aged 2 to 10 with multiple sclerosis. The specimen was blood. Written as DNA, the CDR3 is TGTGCCAGCAGCGCACGGACCGGGACAGGCCACAATGAGCAGTTCTTC. This codes for CASSARTGTGHNEQFF.